What follows are 4 T cell receptor beta chains derived from one specimen sequenced in a study of T cell responses to AZD1222 COVID-19 vaccine. Sequenced by immunoSEQ multiplex PCR; TCRdb stores in-frame clones only, minus some. The sample comprises about 100,000 clones, about 88% of which are singletons, and 16% rests with the top ten. Specimen: peripheral blood, collected on day 0 of AZD1222 vaccination. The receptors derive from an adult in good health.

V gene TRBV19 combines with J gene TRBJ1-1; no reliable D call. V was shortened by 0 bases and J by 1 base, with 6 bases between the two germline ends. The CDR3 totals 14 residues. The germline gives CDR1 LNHDA, CDR2 SQIVND (reference sequence). CDR3 loop: CASSIEKENTEAFF. As DNA, the CDR3 is TGTGCCAGTAGTATAGAAAAGGAGAACACTGAAGCTTTCTTT.

This chain uses TRBV20-1 with TRBJ2-7; 7 nucleotides match TRBD2. There are 14 residues in the CDR3. Germline loops: CDR1 DFQATT, CDR2 SNEGSKA (reference sequence). The V segment lost 3 bases and the J segment 7 bases; nucleotides outside the gene matches: 12. For the CDR3, the DNA is TGCAGTGCTAGTCTCTGGACTAGTACGGGTGAGCAGTACTTC. Amino acids: CSASLWTSTGEQYF.

The rearrangement links TRBV29-1 to TRBJ2-5; tentatively, D is TRBD1 (6 bases). V shed 3 bases and J shed 4 bases, with 9 bases lying between them. CDR1 and CDR2 (germline): SQVTM, ANQGSEA. This CDR3 is built from 12 residues. CDR3 protein: CSVEGRGETQYF. CDR3 in DNA: TGCAGCGTTGAGGGCAGGGGAGAGACCCAGTACTTC.

The V gene is TRBV6-5, the J gene TRBJ2-1; 9 bases line up with TRBD2. The CDR3 extends over 13 amino acids. Germline V CDR1 and CDR2: MNHEY, SVGAGI. After removal of 8 bases from V and 6 bases from J, the junction contained 5 bases not matched to a gene. The CDR3 coding sequence is TGTGCCAGCGGGACTAGCTTGCGCAATGAGCAGTTCTTC. This encodes CASGTSLRNEQFF.